The rows below give T cell receptor beta chains drawn from one sample of a study of control samples from healthy donors and cancer patients. The protocol was immunoSEQ multiplex PCR, while the TCRdb copy is restricted to in-frame clones and leaves out a portion. The repertoire holds around 120,000 clones, with approximately 94% as singletons. Sequencing was done on a sample of PBMCs. These TCRs come from a man over 45 with head and neck cancer. Each CDR3 is given with its conserved first and last residue. A D gene is named only where the DNA matches it firmly. Clone size is stated in some rows and not others, as once, few, many or a class when expanded.

TRBV9,-,-,TRBJ1-1,CASSVVLNTEAFF,TGTGCCAGCAGCGTAGTTCTGAACACTGAAGCTTTCTTT
TRBV30,-,-,TRBJ2-7,CAWRVLGPSSYEQYF,TGTGCCTGGAGGGTTTTGGGGCCGTCTTCCTACGAGCAGTACTTC
TRBV5-5,-,-,TRBJ1-6,CASSLYSSYNSPLHF,TGTGCCAGCAGCTTGTACAGCTCCTATAATTCACCCCTCCACTTT
TRBV19,-,-,TRBJ1-5,CASSINFPAGRDQPQHF,TGTGCCAGTAGTATAAATTTCCCGGCAGGGAGGGATCAGCCCCAGCATTTT
TRBV19,TRBD1,-,TRBJ1-1,CASSLDRWNTEAFF,TGTGCCAGTAGTTTGGACAGGTGGAACACTGAAGCTTTCTTT
TRBV6-5,TRBD1,-,TRBJ2-1,CASSPGTANEQFF,TGTGCCAGCTCCCCCGGGACAGCGAATGAGCAGTTCTTC
TRBV5-8,-,-,TRBJ2-4,CASSFSGTNIQYF,TGTGCCAGCAGCTTTTCGGGTACGAACATTCAGTACTTC
TRBV19,-,-,TRBJ1-1,CASRNPRQALVAFF,TGTGCCAGTAGGAACCCTCGACAGGCCTTAGTCGCTTTCTTT
TRBV12-3/TRBV12-4,-,-,TRBJ2-1,CASSRENEQFF,TGTGCCAGCAGTAGAGAGAATGAGCAGTTCTTC
TRBV12-3/TRBV12-4,-,-,TRBJ1-4,CASGSGPSELFF,TGTGCCAGCGGGTCGGGCCCCTCGGAACTGTTTTTT
TRBV5-4,-,-,TRBJ1-2,CASSLGRVVGYTF,TGTGCCAGCAGCTTGGGCAGGGTGGTCGGCTACACCTTC
TRBV5-4,-,-,TRBJ1-1,CASSLEISNTEAFF,TGTGCCAGCAGCCTTGAGATATCGAACACTGAAGCTTTCTTT
TRBV19,-,-,TRBJ2-5,CASRGAQETQYF,TGTGCCAGTCGAGGAGCCCAAGAGACCCAGTACTTC
TRBV9,-,few,TRBJ2-2,CASSPVLGSTGELFF,TGTGCCAGCAGCCCGGTACTAGGTAGCACCGGGGAGCTGTTTTTT
TRBV6-5,TRBD2,-,TRBJ2-7,CASSTERGSSYEQYF,TGTGCCAGCAGTACGGAGCGGGGGAGCTCCTACGAGCAGTACTTC
TRBV18,-,-,TRBJ1-4,CASSPSLRGGDEKLFF,TGTGCCAGCTCACCATCCCTCCGGGGCGGGGATGAAAAACTGTTTTTT
TRBV7-3,TRBD1,-,TRBJ1-2,CASSKPGQGYGYTF,TGTGCCAGCAGCAAACCGGGACAGGGCTATGGCTACACCTTC
TRBV29-1,-,-,TRBJ2-7,CSVGDISYEQYF,TGCAGCGTTGGAGACATCTCCTACGAGCAGTACTTC
TRBV5-1,-,once,TRBJ1-3,CASSPDYTGNTIYF,TGCGCCAGCAGCCCGGACTATACTGGAAACACCATATATTTT
TRBV30,-,-,TRBJ1-1,CAWTSRVWLVTEKDHLATEAFF,TGTGCCTGGACCTCGAGGGTTTGGTTGGTAACAGAAAAGGATCACTTGGCCACTGAAGCTTTCTTT
TRBV10-2,TRBD1,-,TRBJ1-6,CATGTGTSDSPLHF,TGCGCCACCGGGACAGGGACGTCGGATTCACCCCTCCACTTT
TRBV7-2,-,-,TRBJ1-4,CASSRAPFTTNEKLFF,TGTGCCAGCAGCCGTGCTCCATTCACAACTAATGAAAAACTGTTTTTT
TRBV9,-,-,TRBJ1-2,CASSGYRSSNYGYTF,TGTGCCAGCAGCGGTTACAGGTCCTCTAACTATGGCTACACCTTC
TRBV12-3/TRBV12-4,-,-,TRBJ1-1,CASRTGQPPEAFF,TGTGCCAGCAGGACCGGCCAGCCCCCTGAAGCTTTCTTT
TRBV6-4,TRBD2,-,TRBJ2-1,CASSRSGVSYNEQFF,TGTGCCAGCAGCCGGAGCGGGGTCTCCTACAATGAGCAGTTCTTC
TRBV6-5,TRBD1,-,TRBJ1-1,CASSYGTGVNTEAFF,TGTGCCAGCAGTTACGGGACAGGGGTGAACACTGAAGCTTTCTTT
TRBV23-1,-,-,TRBJ1-2,CASSPCGARGYTF,TGCGCCAGCAGCCCCTGCGGGGCTCGGGGCTACACCTTC
TRBV28,TRBD1,-,TRBJ1-6,CASSLPETGGSPLHF,TGTGCCAGCAGTTTACCCGAGACAGGGGGTTCACCCCTCCACTTT
TRBV5-4,TRBD1,-,TRBJ1-2,CASSPYRGHMDYGYTF,TGTGCCAGCAGCCCCTACAGGGGGCATATGGACTATGGCTACACCTTC
TRBV6-2/TRBV6-3,-,once,TRBJ2-4,CASSYSRGGAKNIQYF,TGTGCCAGCAGTTACTCCCGCGGGGGCGCCAAAAACATTCAGTACTTC
TRBV20-1,-,-,TRBJ2-7,CRTASSYGQYF,TGCAGGACAGCTAGCTCCTACGGGCAGTACTTC
TRBV30,-,-,TRBJ2-5,CAWSGGSRETQYF,TGTGCCTGGAGTGGGGGCAGTCGGGAGACCCAGTACTTC
TRBV6-5,-,-,TRBJ1-2,CASSYDTRPSGYTF,TGTGCCAGCAGTTATGACACCCGTCCGAGTGGCTACACCTTC
TRBV5-1,-,-,TRBJ2-5,CASSLEGRGPGETQYF,TGCGCCAGCAGCTTGGAGGGCAGGGGACCTGGGGAGACCCAGTACTTC
TRBV12-3/TRBV12-4,-,-,TRBJ1-1,CASSFGRNTEAFF,TGTGCCAGCAGTTTTGGCCGTAACACTGAAGCTTTCTTT
TRBV5-4,-,-,TRBJ1-1,CASSHPDYPKAFF,TGTGCCAGCAGTCACCCGGACTACCCTAAAGCTTTCTTT